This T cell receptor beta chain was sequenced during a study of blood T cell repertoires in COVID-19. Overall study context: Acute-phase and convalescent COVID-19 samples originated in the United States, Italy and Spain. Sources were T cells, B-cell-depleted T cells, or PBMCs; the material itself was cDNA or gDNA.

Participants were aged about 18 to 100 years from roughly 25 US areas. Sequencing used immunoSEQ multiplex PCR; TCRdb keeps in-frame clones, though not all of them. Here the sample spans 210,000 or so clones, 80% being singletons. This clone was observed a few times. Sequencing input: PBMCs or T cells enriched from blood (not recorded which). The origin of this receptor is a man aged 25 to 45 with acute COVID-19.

The CDR3 reads CASSQGLSAEAFF. CDR3 coding DNA: TGTGCCAGCAGCCAGGGACTTTCCGCCGAAGCTTTCTTT. V is TRBV3-1 (or the pseudogene TRBV3-2) and J is TRBJ1-1; D perhaps matches TRBD1 (5 bases). V was pared by 3 bases and J by 8 bases, with 13 bases between. Germline V CDR1 and CDR2: LGHDT, YNNKEL (reference sequence). This CDR3 region has 13 residues.